This TCR beta chain is drawn from a study of identical twins. Notes on the study in general: Fewer insertions characterized abundant cord blood beta clonotypes, whereas memory repertoires showed none. Conclusions were based on cross-sectional statistical analysis, without following the same donors.

The CDR3 covers 15 residues. The germline V gene encodes CDR1 SGHNT and CDR2 YENEEA. V lost 1 base and J lost 0, with 6 bases in between. This clonotype was seen only a few times. Its antigen is undetermined. cDNA molecules carried unique molecular identifiers, and template switching added a universal primer site. TCRdb re-called the 5' RACE reads through MiXCR, storing one row per CDR3 protein. The sample has hundreds of thousands of distinct CDR3 sequences, roughly 7% seen once. Donors were all healthy Caucasians. The same data also went into a second study, on yellow fever vaccine responses in identical twins.

Material: memory (CD45RO+) T cells sorted from blood. The V call is TRBV11-3, the J call TRBJ2-2; D not certain. This receptor was identified in a woman between 18 and 30 years old in good health. CDR3 DNA: TGTGCCAGCAGCTTAGCCTACCCGAACACCGGGGAGCTGTTTTTT. It translates to CASSLAYPNTGELFF.